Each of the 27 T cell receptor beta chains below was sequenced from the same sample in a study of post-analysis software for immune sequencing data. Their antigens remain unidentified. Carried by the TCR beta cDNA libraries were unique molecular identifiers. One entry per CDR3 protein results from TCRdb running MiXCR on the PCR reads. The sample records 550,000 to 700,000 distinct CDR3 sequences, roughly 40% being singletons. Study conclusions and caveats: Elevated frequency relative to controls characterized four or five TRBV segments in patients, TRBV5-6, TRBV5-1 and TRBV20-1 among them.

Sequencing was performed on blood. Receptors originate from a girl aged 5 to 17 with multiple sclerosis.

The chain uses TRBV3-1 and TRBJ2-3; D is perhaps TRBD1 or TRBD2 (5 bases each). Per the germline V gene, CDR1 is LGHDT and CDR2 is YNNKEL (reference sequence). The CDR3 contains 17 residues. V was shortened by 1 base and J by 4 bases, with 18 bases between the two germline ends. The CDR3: CASSQGGTRRSADTQYF. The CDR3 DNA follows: TGTGCCAGCAGCCAAGGTGGGACCCGACGAAGTGCAGATACGCAGTATTTT.

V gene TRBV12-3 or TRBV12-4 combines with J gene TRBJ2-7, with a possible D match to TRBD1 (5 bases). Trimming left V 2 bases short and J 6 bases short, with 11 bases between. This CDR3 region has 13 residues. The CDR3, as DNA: TGTGCCAGCAGTTTACCACCGCAGGGCGAGCAGTACTTC. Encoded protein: CASSLPPQGEQYF.

This CDR3 reads CASSRTLSGNQPQHF. In DNA form, the CDR3 reads TGCGCCAGCAGTCGCACCCTTTCAGGCAATCAGCCCCAGCATTTT. This chain connects TRBV4-1 to TRBJ1-5, with D hard to call. Germline values: CDR1 MGHRA, CDR2 YSYEKL. Deletions cut 6 bases from V and 2 bases from J, with 14 bases between. The CDR3 sequence is 15 residues long.

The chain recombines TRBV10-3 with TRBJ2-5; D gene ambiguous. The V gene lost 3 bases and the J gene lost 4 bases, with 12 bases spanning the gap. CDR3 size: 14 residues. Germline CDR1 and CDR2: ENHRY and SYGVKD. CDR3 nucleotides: TGTGCCATCAGTGATGGTGGCTGGGGAGAGACCCAGTACTTC. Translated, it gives CAISDGGWGETQYF.

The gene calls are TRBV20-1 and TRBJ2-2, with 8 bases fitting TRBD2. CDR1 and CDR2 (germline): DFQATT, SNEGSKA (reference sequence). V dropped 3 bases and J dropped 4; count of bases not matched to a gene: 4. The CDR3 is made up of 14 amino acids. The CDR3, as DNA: TGCAGTGCTAGCATCCGGGGGGGCACCGGGGAGCTGTTTTTT. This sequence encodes CSASIRGGTGELFF.

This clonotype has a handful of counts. CDR3 region: CASSQDRLADNEQFF. For the CDR3, the DNA is TGTGCCAGCAGCCAAGACCGTCTAGCGGACAATGAGCAGTTCTTC. The gene calls are TRBV3-1 and TRBJ2-1, with 7 bases identical to TRBD2. CDR1 is LGHDT, CDR2 YNNKEL, per germline (reference sequence). Unmatched junction bases numbered 4, after V lost 0 bases and J lost 5 bases. This CDR3 contains 15 residues.

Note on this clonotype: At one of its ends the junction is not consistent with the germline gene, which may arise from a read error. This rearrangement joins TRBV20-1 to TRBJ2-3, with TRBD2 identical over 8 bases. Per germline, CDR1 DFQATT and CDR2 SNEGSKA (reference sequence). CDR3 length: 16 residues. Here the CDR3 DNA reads TGCAGTGCAGAGACTTTAGCGGGGACGTCCTGGGATATGCAGTATTTT. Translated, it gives CSAETLAGTSWDMQYF.

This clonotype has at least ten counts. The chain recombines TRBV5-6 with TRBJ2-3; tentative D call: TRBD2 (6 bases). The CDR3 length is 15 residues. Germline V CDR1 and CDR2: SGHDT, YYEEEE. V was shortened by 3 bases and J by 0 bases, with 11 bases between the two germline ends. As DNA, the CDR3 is TGTGCCAGCAGCTGGGAGGAGGGGAGCACAGATACGCAGTATTTT. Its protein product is CASSWEEGSTDTQYF.

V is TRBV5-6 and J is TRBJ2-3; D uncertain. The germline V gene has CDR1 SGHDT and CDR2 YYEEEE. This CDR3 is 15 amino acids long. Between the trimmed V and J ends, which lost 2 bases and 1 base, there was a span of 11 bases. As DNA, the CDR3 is TGTGCCAGCAGCTTCCCGGGCCAGGGCACAGATACGCAGTATTTT. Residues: CASSFPGQGTDTQYF.

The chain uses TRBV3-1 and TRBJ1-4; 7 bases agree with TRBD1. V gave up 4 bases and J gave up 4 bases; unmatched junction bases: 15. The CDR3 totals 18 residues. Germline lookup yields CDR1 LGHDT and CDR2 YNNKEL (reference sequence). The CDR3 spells CASSPRRTGLTLNEKLFF. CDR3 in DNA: TGTGCCAGCAGCCCAAGGAGGACAGGCCTAACCCTTAATGAAAAACTGTTTTTT.

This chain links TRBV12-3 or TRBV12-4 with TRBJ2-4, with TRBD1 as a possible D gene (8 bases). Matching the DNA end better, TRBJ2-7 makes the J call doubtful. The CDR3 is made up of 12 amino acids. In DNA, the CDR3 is TGTGCCAGCGCTACAGGGGGGGACGAGCAGTACTTC. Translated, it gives CASATGGDEQYF.

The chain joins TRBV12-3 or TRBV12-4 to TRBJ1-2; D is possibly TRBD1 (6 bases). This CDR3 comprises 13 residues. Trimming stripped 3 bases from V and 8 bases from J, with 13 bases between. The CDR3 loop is CASSFQGLAGYTF. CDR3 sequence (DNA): TGTGCCAGCAGTTTCCAGGGGTTGGCGGGCTACACCTTC.

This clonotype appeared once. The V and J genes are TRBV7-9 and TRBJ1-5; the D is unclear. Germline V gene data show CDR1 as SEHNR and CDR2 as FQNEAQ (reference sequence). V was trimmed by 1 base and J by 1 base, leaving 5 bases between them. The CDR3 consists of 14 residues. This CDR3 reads CASSLVASNQPQHF. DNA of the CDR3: TGTGCCAGCAGCTTAGTTGCCAGCAATCAGCCCCAGCATTTT.

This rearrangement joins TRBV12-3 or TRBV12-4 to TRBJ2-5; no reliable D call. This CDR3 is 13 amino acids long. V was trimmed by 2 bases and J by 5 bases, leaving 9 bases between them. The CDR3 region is CASSLSVVETQYF. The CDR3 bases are TGTGCCAGCAGTTTAAGTGTCGTGGAGACCCAGTACTTC.

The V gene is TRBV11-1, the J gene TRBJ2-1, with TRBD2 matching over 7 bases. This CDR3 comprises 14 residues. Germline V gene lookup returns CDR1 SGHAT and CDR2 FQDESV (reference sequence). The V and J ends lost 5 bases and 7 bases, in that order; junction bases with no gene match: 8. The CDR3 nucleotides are TGTGCCAGCAGCCGTTGGACTAGGACTAATGAGCAGTTCTTC. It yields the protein CASSRWTRTNEQFF.

CDR3 bases: TGTGCCAGCAGCCCATGGGCAGGGGGATTCACAGATACGCAGTATTTT. Translating it yields CASSPWAGGFTDTQYF. The V and J genes are TRBV27 and TRBJ2-3, with 7 bases identical to TRBD1. V was pared by 6 bases and J by 2 bases, with 11 bases of the junction left unmatched. The CDR3 consists of 16 residues. Germline V gene data show CDR1 as MNHEY and CDR2 as SMNVEV (reference sequence).

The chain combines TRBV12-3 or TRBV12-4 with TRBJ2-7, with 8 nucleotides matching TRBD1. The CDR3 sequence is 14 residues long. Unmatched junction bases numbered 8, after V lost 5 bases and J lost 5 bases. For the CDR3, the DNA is TGTGCCAGCAGTCAAAGGACAGGGCCGAACGAGCAGTACTTC. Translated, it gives CASSQRTGPNEQYF.

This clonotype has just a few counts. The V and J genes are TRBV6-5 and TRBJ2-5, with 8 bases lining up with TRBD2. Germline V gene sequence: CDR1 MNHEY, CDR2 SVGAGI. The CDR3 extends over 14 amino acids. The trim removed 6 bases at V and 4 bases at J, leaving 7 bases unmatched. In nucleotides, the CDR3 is TGTGCCAGCAGACGGGGGGGTGGCCGAGAGACCCAGTACTTC. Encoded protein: CASRRGGGRETQYF.

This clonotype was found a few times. The CDR3 reads CASSSGTYYEQYV. The CDR3 DNA reads as TGCGCCAGCTCTTCCGGGACATACTACGAGCAGTACGTC. The chain links TRBV5-1 to TRBJ2-7; maybe TRBD1 (6 bases). The CDR3 extends over 13 amino acids. Looked up from germline, CDR1 is SGHRS and CDR2 is YFSETQ. The V gene lost 7 bases and the J gene lost 3 bases, with 14 bases spanning the gap.

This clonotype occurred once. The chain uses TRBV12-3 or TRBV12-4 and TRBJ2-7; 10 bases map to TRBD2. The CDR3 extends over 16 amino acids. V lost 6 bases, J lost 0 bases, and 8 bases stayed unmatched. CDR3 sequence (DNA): TGTGCCAGCAGATCAAAACTAGCGGGGAGCTCCTACGAGCAGTACTTC. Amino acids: CASRSKLAGSSYEQYF.

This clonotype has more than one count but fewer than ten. The CDR3 nucleotides are TGCGCCAGCAGCTTGGTAACAGGGTTCACCTACGAGCAGTACTTC. Protein product: CASSLVTGFTYEQYF. This chain joins TRBV5-1 and TRBJ2-7; a possible D gene is TRBD1 (6 bases). The CDR3 sequence is 15 residues long. Trimming removed 0 bases at V and 2 bases at J, with 12 bases between. Per germline, CDR1 SGHRS and CDR2 YFSETQ.

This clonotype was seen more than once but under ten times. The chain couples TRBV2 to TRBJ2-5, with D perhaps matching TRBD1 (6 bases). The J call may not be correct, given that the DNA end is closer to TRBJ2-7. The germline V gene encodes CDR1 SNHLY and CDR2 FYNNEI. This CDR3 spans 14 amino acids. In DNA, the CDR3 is TGTGCCAGCAAGAAAGGTCAGGGGCTCGGCGAGCAGTACTTC. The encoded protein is CASKKGQGLGEQYF.

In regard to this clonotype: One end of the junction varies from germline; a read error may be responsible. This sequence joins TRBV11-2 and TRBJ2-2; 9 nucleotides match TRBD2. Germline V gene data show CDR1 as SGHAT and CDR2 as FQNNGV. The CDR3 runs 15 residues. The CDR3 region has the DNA TGTGCCAGCAGCCCCCTTAGCGGGGGTACCGAGGAGCTGTTTTTT. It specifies CASSPLSGGTEELFF.

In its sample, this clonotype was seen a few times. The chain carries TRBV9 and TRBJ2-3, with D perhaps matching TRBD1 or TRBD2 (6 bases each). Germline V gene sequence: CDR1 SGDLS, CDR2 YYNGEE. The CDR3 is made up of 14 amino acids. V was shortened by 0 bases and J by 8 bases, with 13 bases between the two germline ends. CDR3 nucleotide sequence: TGTGCCAGCAGCGTAGATCTGGGGGGCGGTACGCAGTATTTT. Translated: CASSVDLGGGTQYF.

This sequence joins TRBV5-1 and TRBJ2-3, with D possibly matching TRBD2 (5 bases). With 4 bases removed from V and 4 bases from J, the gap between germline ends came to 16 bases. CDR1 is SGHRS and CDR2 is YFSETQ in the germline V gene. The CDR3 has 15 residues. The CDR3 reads CASSPDLARADTQYF. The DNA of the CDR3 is TGCGCCAGCAGCCCCGACCTAGCAAGAGCAGATACGCAGTATTTT.

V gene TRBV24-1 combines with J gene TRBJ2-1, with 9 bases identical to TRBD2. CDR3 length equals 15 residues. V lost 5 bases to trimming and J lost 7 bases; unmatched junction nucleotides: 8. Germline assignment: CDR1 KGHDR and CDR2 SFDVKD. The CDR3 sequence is CATSAREGPWNEQFF. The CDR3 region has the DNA TGTGCCACCAGTGCGCGGGAGGGCCCCTGGAATGAGCAGTTCTTC.

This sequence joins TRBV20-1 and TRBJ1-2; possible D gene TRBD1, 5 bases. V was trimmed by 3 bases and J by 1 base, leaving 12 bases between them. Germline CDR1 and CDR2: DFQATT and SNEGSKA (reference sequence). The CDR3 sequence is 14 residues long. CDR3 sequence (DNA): TGCAGTGCTAGTTCCCGGGACTTTAACTATGGCTACACCTTC. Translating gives CSASSRDFNYGYTF.